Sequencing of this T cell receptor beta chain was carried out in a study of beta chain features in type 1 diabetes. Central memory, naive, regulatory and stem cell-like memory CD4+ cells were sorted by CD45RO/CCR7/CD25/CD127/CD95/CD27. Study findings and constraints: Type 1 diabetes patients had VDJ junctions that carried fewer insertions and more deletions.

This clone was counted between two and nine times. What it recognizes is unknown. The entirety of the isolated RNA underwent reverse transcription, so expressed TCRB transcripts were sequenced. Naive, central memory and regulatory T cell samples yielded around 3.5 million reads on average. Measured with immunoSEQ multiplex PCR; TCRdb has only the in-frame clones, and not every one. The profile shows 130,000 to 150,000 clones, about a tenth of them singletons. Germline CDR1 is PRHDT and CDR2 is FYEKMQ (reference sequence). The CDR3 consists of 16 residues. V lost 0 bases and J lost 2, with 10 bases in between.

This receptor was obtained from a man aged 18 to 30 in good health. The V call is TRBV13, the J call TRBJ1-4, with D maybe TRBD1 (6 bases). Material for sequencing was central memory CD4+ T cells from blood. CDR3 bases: TGTGCCAGCAGCTTAGGGCAGGGGTTCACTAATGAAAAACTGTTTTTT. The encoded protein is CASSLGQGFTNEKLFF.